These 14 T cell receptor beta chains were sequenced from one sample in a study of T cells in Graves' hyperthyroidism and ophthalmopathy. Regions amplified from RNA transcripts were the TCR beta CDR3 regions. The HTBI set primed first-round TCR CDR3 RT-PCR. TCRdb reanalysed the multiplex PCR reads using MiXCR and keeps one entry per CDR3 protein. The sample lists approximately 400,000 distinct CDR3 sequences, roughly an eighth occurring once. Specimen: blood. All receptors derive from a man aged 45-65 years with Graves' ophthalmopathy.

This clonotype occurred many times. As DNA, the CDR3 is TGCGCCAGCAGACCGGGACTCAGGATCAACACCGGGGAGCTGTTTTTT. Translated: CASRPGLRINTGELFF. The chain uses TRBV5-1 and TRBJ2-2, with D possibly being TRBD2 (6 bases). The CDR3 consists of 16 residues. Trimming shortened V by 5 bases and J by 2 bases, and 16 bases separated the two germline ends. Germline-derived CDR1 and CDR2 are SGHRS and YFSETQ.

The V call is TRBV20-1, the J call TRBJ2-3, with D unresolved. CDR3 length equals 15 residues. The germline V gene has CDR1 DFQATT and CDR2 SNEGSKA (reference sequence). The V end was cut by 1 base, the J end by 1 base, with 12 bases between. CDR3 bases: TGCAGTGCTAGAGCTCACTCGCGGCGCACAGATACGCAGTATTTT. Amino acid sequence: CSARAHSRRTDTQYF.

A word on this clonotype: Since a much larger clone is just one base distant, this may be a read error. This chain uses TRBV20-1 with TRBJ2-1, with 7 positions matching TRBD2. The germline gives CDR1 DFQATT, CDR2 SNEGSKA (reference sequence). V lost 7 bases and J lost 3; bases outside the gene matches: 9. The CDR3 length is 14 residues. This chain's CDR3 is CSVALAVRYNEQFF. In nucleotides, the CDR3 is TGCAGTGTCGCCCTAGCGGTCCGCTACAATGAGCAGTTCTTC.

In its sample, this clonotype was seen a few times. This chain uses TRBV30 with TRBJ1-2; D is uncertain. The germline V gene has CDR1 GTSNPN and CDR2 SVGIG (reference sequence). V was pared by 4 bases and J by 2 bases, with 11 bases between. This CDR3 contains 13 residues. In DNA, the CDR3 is TGTGCCTGGATGACGGGGAGAAACTATGGCTACACCTTC. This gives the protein CAWMTGRNYGYTF.

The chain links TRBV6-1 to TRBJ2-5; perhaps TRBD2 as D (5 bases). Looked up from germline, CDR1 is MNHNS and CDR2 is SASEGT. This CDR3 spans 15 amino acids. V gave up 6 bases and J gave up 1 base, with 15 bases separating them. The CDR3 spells CASSPGLAIQETQYF. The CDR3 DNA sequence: TGTGCCAGCAGCCCAGGACTGGCAATCCAAGAGACCCAGTACTTC.

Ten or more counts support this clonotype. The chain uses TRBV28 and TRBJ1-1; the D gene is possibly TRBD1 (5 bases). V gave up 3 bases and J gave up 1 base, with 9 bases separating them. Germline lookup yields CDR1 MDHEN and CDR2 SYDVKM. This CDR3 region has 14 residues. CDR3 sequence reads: CASSFETANTEAFF. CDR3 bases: TGTGCCAGCAGTTTCGAGACAGCGAACACTGAAGCTTTCTTT.

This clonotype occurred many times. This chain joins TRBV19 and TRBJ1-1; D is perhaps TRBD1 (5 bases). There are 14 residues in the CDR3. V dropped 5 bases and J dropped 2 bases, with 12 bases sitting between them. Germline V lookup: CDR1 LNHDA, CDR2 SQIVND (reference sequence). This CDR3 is CASSPNQGNTEAFF. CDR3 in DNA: TGTGCCAGTAGTCCTAACCAGGGAAACACTGAAGCTTTCTTT. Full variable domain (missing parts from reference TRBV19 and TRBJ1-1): DGGITQSPKYLFRKEGQNVTLSCEQNLNHDAMYWYRQDPGQGLRLIYYSQIVNDFQKGDIAEGYSVSREKKESFPLTVTSAQKNPTAFYLCASSPNQGNTEAFFGQGTRLTVV.

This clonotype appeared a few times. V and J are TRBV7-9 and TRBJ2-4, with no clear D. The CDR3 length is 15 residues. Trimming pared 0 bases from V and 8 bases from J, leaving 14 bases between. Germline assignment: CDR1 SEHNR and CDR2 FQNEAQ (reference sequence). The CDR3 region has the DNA TGTGCCAGCAGCTTAGCGAAGCATCTCGGAGACATTCAGTACTTC. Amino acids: CASSLAKHLGDIQYF.

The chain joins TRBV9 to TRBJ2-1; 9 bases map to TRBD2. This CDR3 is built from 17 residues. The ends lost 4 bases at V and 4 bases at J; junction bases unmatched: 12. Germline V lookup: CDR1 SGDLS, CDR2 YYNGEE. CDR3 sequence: CASSSTWLAGIYNEQFF. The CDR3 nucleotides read TGTGCCAGCAGCTCCACTTGGCTAGCGGGAATTTACAATGAGCAGTTCTTC.

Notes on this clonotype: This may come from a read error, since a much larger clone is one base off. CDR3 DNA sequence: TGTGCCAGTGGTATAAAAGCTAGCGGAGGCTACGAGCAGTACTTC. This codes for CASGIKASGGYEQYF. The chain carries TRBV19 and TRBJ2-7; 7 nucleotides align to TRBD2. The CDR3 loop spans 15 amino acids. Germline CDR1 LNHDA, CDR2 SQIVND (reference sequence).

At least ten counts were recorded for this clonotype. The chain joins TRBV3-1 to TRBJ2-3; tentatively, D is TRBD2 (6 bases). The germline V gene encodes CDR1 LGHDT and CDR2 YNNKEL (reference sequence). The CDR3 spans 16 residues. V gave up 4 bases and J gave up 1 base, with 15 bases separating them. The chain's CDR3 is CASSPLGGTGTDTQYF. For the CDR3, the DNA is TGTGCCAGCAGCCCTCTCGGCGGGACGGGCACAGATACGCAGTATTTT.

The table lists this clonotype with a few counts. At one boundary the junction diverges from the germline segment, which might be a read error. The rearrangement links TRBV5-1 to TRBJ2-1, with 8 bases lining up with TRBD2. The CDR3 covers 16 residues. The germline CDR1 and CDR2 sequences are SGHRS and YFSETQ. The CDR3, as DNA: TGTGCCAGCAGTTTTACTAGCGGCAGCTCCTACAATGAGCAGTTCTTC. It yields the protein CASSFTSGSSYNEQFF.

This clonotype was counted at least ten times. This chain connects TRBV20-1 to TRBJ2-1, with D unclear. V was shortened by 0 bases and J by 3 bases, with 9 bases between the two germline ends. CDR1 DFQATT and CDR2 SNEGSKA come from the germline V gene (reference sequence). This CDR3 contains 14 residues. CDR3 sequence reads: CSARDINSYNEQFF. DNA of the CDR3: TGCAGTGCTAGAGATATAAACAGCTACAATGAGCAGTTCTTC.

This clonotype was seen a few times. The CDR3 DNA reads as TGTGCCAGCAGTGAATGGTTGATGACAGGGCTAAACCCCTACGAGCAGTACTTC. As protein: CASSEWLMTGLNPYEQYF. The V call is TRBV6-1, the J call TRBJ2-7; 7 bases are shared with TRBD1. Germline loops: CDR1 MNHNS, CDR2 SASEGT. Trimming took 2 bases from V and 2 from J; bases not matched to a gene: 15. This CDR3 region has 18 residues.